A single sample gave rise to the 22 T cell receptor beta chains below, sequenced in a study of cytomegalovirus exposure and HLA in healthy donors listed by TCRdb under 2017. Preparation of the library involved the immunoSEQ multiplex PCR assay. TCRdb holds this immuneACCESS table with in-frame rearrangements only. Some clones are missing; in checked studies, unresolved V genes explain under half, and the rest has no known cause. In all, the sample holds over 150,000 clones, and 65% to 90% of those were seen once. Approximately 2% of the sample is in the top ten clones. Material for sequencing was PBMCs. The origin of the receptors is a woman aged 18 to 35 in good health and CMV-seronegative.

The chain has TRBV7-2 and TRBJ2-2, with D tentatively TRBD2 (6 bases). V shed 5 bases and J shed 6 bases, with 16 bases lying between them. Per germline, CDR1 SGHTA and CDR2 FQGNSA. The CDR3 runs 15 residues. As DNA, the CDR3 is TGTGCCAGCAGCCTCCAAGGACGGGAGTCCGGGGAGCTGTTTTTT. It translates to CASSLQGRESGELFF.

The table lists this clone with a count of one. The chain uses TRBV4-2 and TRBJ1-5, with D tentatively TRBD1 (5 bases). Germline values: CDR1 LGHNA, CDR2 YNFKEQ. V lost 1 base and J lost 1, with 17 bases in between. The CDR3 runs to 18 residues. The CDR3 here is CASSQAWSGKESNQPQHF. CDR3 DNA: TGTGCCAGCAGCCAAGCTTGGTCAGGGAAGGAGAGCAATCAGCCCCAGCATTTT.

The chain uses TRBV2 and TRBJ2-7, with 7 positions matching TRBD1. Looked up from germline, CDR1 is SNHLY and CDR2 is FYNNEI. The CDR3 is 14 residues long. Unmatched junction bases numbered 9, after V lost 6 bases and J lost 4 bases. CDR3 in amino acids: CASRVIGGGYEQYF. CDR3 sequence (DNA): TGTGCCAGCAGGGTGATAGGGGGCGGGTACGAGCAGTACTTC.

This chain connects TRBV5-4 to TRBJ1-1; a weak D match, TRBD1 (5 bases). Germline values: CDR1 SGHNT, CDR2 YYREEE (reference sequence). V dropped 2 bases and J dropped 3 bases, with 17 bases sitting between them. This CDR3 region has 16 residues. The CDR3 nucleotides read TGTGCCAGCAGCTTACGGGCCAGGGTTCGGGACACTGAAGCTTTCTTT. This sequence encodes CASSLRARVRDTEAFF.

CDR3 residues: CASSRPPGTGQNEQFF. CDR3 DNA sequence: TGTGCCAGCAGCCGTCCTCCGGGGACAGGGCAAAATGAGCAGTTCTTC. This chain links TRBV9 with TRBJ2-1, with 9 nucleotides matching TRBD1. This CDR3 contains 16 residues. Germline CDR1 and CDR2: SGDLS and YYNGEE. With 4 bases clipped from V and 7 bases from J, the junction kept 12 bases outside the gene matches.

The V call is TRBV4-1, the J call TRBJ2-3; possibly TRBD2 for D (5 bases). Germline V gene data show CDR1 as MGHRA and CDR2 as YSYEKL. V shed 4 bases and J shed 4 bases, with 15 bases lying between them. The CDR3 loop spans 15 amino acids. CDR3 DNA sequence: TGCGCCAGCAGCCCCTTCGTTCGGCGGGCAGATACGCAGTATTTT. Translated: CASSPFVRRADTQYF.

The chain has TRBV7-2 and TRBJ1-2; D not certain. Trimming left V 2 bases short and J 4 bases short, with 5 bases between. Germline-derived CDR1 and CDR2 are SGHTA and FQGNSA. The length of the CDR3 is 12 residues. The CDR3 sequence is CASSLTTYGYTF. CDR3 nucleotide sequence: TGTGCCAGCAGCTTAACTACCTATGGCTACACCTTC.

The CDR3 spells CASRESGGYYNEQFF. The CDR3 nucleotides are TGTGCCAGCAGGGAAAGCGGGGGGTACTACAATGAGCAGTTCTTC. The chain is built from TRBV6-1 and TRBJ2-1; TRBD2 matches at 9 bases. V shed 6 bases and J 3 bases; nucleotides not matched to a gene: 6. The CDR3 runs 15 residues. Germline loops: CDR1 MNHNS, CDR2 SASEGT.

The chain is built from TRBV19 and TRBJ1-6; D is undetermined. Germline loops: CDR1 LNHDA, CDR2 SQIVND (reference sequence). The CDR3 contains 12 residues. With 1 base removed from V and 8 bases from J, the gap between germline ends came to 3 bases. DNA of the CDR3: TGTGCCAGTAGTATAGCCGATTCACCCCTCCACTTT. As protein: CASSIADSPLHF.

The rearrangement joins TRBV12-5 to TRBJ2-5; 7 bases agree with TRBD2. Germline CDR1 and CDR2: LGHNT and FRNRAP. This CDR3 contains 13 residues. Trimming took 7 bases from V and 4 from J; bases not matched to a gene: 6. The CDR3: CASVSAGAETQYF. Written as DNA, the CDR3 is TGTGCTAGTGTCTCGGCGGGAGCAGAGACCCAGTACTTC.

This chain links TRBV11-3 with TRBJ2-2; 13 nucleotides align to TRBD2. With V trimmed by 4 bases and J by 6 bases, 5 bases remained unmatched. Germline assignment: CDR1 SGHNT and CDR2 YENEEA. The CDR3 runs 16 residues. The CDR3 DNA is TGTGCCAGCAGCTGGACTAGCGGGAGTGGGGCCGGGGAGCTGTTTTTT. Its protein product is CASSWTSGSGAGELFF.

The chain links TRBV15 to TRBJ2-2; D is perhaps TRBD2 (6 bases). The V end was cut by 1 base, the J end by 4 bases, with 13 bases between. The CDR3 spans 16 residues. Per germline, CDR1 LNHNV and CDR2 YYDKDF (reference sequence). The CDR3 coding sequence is TGTGCCACCAGCAGAGTGGGGGGAGTCGCCACCGGGGAGCTGTTTTTT. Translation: CATSRVGGVATGELFF.

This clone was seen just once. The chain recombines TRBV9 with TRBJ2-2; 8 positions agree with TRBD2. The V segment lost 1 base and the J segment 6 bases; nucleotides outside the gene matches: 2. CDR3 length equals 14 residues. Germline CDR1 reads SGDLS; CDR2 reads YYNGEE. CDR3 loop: CASSVLAGPGELFF. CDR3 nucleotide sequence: TGTGCCAGCAGCGTACTAGCGGGCCCCGGGGAGCTGTTTTTT.

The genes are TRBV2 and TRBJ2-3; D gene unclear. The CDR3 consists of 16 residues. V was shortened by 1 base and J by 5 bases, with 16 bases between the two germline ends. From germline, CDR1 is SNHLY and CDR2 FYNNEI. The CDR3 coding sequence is TGTGCCAGCAGTGAAGATAGGAGATTTAGAGGAGATACGCAGTATTTT. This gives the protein CASSEDRRFRGDTQYF.

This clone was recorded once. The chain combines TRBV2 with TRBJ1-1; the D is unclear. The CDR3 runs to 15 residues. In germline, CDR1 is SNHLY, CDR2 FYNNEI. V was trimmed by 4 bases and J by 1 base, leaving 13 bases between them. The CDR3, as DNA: TGTGCCAGCAGTGGCCGGGGAATAAAGAACACTGAAGCTTTCTTT. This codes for CASSGRGIKNTEAFF.

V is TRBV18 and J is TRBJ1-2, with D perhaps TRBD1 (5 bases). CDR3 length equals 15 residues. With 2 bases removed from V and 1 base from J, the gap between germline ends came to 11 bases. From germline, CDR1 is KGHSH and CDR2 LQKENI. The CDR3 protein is CASSPFDSFNYGYTF. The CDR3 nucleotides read TGTGCCAGCTCACCATTCGACAGCTTTAACTATGGCTACACCTTC.

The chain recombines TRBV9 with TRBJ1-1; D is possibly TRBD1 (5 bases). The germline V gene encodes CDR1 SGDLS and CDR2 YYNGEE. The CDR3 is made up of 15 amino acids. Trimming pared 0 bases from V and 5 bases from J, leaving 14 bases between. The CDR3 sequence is CASSVDEVGVTEAFF. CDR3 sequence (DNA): TGTGCCAGCAGCGTAGATGAGGTAGGGGTAACTGAAGCTTTCTTT.

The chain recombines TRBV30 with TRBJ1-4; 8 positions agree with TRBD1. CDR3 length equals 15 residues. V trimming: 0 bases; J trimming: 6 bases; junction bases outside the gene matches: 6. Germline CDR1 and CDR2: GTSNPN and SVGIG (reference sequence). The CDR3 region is CAWSVGTGLHEKLFF. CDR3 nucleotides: TGTGCCTGGAGTGTGGGGACAGGCCTTCATGAAAAACTGTTTTTT.

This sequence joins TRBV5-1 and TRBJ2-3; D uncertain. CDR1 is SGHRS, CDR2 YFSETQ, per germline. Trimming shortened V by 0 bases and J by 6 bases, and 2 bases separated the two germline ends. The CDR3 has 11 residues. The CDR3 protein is CASSLADTQYF. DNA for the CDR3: TGCGCCAGCAGCTTGGCGGATACGCAGTATTTT.

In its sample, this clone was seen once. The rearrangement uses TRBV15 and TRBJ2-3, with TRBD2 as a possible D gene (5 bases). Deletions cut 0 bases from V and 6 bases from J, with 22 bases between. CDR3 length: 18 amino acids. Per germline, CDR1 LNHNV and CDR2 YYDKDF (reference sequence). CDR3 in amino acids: CATSRDLSHEGSMDTQYF. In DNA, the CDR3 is TGTGCCACCAGCAGAGATCTCAGTCATGAGGGTTCAATGGATACGCAGTATTTT.

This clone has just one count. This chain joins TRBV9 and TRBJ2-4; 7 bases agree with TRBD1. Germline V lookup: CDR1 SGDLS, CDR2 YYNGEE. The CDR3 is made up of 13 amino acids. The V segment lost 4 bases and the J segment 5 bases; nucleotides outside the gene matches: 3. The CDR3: CASSRDSENIQYF. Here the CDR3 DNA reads TGTGCCAGCAGCCGGGACAGCGAAAACATTCAGTACTTC.

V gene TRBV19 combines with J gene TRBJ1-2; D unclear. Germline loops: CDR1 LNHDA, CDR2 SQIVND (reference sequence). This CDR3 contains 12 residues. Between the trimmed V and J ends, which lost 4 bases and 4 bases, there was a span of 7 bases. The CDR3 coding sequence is TGTGCCAGTAGTACCGAGATCTATGGCTACACCTTC. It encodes CASSTEIYGYTF. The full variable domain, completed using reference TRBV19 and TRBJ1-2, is DGGITQSPKYLFRKEGQNVTLSCEQNLNHDAMYWYRQDPGQGLRLIYYSQIVNDFQKGDIAEGYSVSREKKESFPLTVTSAQKNPTAFYLCASSTEIYGYTFGSGTRLTVV.